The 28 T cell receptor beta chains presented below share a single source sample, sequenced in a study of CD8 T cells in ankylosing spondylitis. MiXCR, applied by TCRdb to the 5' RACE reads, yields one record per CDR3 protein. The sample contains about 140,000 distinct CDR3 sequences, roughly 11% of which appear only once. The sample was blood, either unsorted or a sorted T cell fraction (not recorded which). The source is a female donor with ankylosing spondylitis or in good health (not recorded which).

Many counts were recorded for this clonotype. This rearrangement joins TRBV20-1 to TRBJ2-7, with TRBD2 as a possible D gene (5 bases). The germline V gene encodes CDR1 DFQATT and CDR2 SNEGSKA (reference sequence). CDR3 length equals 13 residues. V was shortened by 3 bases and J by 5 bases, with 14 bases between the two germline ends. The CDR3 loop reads CSASRGLRDEQYF. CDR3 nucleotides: TGCAGTGCTAGTCGAGGGTTGCGGGACGAGCAGTACTTC.

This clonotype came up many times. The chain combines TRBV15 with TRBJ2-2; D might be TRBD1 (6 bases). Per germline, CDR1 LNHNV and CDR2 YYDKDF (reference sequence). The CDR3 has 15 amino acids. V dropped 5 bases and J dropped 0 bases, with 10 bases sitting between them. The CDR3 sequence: CATSPRQANTGELFF. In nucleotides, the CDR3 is TGTGCCACCAGCCCTCGACAGGCGAACACCGGGGAGCTGTTTTTT.

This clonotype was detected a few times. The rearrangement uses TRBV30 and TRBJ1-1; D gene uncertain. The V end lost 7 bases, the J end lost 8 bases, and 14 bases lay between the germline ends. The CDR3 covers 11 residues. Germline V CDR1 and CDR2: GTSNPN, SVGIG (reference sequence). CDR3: CAYLIPKEAFF. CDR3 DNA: TGTGCCTACTTGATCCCCAAGGAAGCTTTCTTT.

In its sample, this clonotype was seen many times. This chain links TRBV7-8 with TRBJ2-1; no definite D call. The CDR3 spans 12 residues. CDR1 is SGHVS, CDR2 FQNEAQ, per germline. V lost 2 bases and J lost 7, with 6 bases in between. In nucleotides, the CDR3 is TGTGCCAGCAGCTTACTGCTTAATGAGCAGTTCTTC. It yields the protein CASSLLLNEQFF.

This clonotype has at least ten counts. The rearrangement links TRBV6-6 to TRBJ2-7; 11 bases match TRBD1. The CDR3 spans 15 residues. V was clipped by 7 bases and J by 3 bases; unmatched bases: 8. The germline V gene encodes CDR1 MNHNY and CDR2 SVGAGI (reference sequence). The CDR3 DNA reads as TGTGCCAGCACCCCCACCGGGACAGGGGGCTACGAGCAGTACTTC. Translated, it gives CASTPTGTGGYEQYF.

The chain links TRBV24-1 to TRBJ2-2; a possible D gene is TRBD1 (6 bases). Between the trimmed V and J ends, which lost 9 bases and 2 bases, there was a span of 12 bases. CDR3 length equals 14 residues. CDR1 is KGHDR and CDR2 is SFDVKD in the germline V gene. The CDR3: CATRDKLNTGELFF. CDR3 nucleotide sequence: TGTGCCACCCGGGACAAATTAAACACCGGGGAGCTGTTTTTT.

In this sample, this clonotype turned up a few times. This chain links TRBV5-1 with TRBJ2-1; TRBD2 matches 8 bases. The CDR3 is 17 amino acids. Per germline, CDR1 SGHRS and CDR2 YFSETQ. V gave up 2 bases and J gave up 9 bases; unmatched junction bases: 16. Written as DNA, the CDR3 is TGCGCCAGCAGCTTTGGCGGGTTCGGGACTAGGAGAGGTGAGCAGTTCTTC. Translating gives CASSFGGFGTRRGEQFF.

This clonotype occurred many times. The CDR3 loop reads CATSSRTVETQYF. As DNA, the CDR3 is TGTGCCACCAGCAGTAGGACAGTAGAGACCCAGTACTTC. This chain uses TRBV15 with TRBJ2-5; possibly TRBD1 for D (6 bases). CDR1 and CDR2 from the germline V gene are LNHNV and YYDKDF (reference sequence). The CDR3 is 13 residues long. V was clipped by 3 bases and J by 4 bases, with 9 bases between them.

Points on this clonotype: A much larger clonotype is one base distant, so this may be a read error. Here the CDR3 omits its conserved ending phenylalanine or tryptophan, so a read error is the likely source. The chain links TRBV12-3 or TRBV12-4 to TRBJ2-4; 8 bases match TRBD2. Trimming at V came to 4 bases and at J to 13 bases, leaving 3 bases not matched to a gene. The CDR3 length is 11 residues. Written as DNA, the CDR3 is TGTGCCAGCAGTTCAAGACTAGCGCAGTACCTC. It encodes CASSSRLAQYL.

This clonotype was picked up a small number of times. The CDR3 DNA is TGCGCCAGCAGCTTGGCCCCATCCTACGAGCAGTACTTC. It is translated as CASSLAPSYEQYF. This sequence joins TRBV5-1 and TRBJ2-7, with D unresolved. Trimming removed 0 bases at V and 1 base at J, with 5 bases between. The length of the CDR3 is 13 residues. Germline lookup yields CDR1 SGHRS and CDR2 YFSETQ.

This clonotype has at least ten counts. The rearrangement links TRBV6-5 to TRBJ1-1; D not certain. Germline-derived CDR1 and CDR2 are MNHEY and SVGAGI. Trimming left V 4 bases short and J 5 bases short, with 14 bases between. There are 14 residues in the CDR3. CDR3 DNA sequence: TGTGCCAGCAGTTCCCAGAATAAAGGTACTGAAGCTTTCTTT. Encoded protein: CASSSQNKGTEAFF.

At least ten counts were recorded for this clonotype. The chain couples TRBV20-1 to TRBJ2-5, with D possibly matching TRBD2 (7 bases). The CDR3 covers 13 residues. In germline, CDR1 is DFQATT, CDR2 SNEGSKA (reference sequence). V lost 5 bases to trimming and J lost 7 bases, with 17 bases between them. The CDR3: CSARIAGAGTQYF. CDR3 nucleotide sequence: TGCAGTGCTCGAATTGCGGGGGCCGGGACCCAGTACTTC.

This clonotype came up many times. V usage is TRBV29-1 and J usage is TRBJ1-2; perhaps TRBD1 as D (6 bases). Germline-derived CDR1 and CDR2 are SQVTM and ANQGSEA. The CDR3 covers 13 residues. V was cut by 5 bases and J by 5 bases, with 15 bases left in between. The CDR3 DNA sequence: TGCAGCGTTTTGGACAGTGTTCGATATGGCTACACCTTC. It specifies CSVLDSVRYGYTF.

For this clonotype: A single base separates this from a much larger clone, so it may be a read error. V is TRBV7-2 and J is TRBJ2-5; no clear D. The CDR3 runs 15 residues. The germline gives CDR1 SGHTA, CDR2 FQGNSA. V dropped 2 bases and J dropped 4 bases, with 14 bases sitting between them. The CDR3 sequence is CASSLHLVVVETQYF. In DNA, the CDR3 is TGTGCCAGCAGCTTACATCTGGTGGTAGTAGAGACCCAGTACTTC. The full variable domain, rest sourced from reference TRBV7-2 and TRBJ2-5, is GAGVSQSPSNKVTEKGKDVELRCDPISGHTALYWYRQSLGQGLEFLIYFQGNSAPDKSGLPSDRFSAERTGGSVSTLTIQRTQQEDSAVYLCASSLHLVVVETQYFGPGTRLLVL.

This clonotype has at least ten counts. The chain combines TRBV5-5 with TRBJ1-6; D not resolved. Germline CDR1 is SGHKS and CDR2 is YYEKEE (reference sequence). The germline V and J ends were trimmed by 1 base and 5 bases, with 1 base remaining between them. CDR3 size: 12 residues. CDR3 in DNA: TGTGCCAGCAGCTTGAATAATTCACCCCTCCACTTT. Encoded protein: CASSLNNSPLHF.

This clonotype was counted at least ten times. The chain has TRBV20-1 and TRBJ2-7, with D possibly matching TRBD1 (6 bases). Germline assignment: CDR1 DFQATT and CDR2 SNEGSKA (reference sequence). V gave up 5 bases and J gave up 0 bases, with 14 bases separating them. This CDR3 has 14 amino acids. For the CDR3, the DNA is TGCAGTGCTCCAGGGGACGTCATCTCCTACGAGCAGTACTTC. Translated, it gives CSAPGDVISYEQYF.

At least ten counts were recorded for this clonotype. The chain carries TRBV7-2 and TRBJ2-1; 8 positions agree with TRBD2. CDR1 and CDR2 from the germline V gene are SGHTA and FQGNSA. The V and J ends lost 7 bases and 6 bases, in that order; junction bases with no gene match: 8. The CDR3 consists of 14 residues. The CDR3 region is CASKTSGAINEQFF. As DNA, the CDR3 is TGTGCCAGCAAAACTAGCGGAGCCATCAATGAGCAGTTCTTC.

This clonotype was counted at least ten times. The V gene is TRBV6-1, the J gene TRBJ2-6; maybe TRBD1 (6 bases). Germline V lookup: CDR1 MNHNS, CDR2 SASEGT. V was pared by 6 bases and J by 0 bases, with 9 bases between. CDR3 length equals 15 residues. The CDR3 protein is CASRLQGSGANVLTF. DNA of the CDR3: TGTGCCAGCAGGCTACAGGGCTCTGGGGCCAACGTCCTGACTTTC.

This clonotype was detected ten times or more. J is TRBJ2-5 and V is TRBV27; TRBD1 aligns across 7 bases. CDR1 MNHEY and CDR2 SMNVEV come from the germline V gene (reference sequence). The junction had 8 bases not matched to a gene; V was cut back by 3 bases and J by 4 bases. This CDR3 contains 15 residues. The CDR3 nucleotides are TGTGCCAGCAGTTTCAAGACAGGGCTGGGAGAGACCCAGTACTTC. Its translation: CASSFKTGLGETQYF.

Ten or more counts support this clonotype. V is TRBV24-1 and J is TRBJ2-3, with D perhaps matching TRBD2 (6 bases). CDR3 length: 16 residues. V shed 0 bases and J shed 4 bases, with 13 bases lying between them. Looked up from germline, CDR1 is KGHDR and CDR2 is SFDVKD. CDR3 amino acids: CATSDLAGLQPDTQYF. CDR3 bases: TGTGCCACCAGTGATTTGGCAGGACTACAACCAGATACGCAGTATTTT.

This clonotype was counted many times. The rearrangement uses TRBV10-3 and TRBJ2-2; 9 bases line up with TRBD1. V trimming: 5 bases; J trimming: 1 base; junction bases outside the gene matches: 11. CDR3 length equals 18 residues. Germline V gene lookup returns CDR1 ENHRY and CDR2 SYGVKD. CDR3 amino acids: CAISRAPGQGLNTGELFF. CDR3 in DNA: TGTGCCATCAGTCGAGCCCCCGGACAGGGGTTGAACACCGGGGAGCTGTTTTTT.

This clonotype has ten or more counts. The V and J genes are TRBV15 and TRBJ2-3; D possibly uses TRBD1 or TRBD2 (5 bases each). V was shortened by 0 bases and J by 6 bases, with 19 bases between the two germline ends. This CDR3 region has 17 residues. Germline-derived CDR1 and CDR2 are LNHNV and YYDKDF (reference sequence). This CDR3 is CATSRDLGSPQGDTQYF. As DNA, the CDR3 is TGTGCCACCAGCAGAGATTTGGGGAGTCCCCAGGGTGATACGCAGTATTTT.

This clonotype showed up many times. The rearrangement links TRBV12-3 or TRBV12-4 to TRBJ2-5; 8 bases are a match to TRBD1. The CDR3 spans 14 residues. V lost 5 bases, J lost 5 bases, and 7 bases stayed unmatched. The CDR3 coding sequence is TGTGCCAGCAGTCTACCGACAGGGGTGGAGACCCAGTACTTC. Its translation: CASSLPTGVETQYF.

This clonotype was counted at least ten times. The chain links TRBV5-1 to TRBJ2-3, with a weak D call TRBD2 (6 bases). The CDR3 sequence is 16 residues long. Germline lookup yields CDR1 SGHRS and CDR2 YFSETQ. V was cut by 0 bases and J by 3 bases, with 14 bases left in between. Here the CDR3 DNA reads TGCGCCAGCAGCTTGGCGGTGAGGAGGGTGACAGATACGCAGTATTTT. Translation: CASSLAVRRVTDTQYF.

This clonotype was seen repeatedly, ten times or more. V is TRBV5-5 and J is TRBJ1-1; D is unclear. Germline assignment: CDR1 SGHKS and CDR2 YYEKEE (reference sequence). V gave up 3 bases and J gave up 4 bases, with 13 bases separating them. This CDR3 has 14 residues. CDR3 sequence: CASSYSGRGTEAFF. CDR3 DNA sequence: TGTGCCAGCAGCTATTCAGGTCGGGGCACTGAAGCTTTCTTT.

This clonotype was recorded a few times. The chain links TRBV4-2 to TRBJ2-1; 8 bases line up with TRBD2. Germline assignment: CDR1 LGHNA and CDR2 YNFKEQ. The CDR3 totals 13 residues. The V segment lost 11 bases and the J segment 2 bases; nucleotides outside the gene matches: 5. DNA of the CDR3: TGTGCCGCGGGGGGAAGCGCCTACAATGAGCAGTTCTTC. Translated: CAAGGSAYNEQFF.

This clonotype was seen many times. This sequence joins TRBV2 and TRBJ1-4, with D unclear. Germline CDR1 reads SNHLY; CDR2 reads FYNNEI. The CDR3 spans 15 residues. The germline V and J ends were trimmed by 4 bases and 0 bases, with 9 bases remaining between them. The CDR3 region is CASSAESATNEKLFF. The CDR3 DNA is TGTGCCAGCAGTGCGGAGAGTGCAACTAATGAAAAACTGTTTTTT.

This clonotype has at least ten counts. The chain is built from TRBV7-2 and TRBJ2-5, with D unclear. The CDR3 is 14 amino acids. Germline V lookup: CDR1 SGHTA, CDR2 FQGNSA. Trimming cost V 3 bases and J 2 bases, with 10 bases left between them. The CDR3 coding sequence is TGTGCCAGCAGCTTGCAGCGTGTTCAAGAGACCCAGTACTTC. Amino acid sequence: CASSLQRVQETQYF.